Presented here are 18 T cell receptor beta chains from one specimen sequenced in a study of long-term antiretroviral therapy in people with HIV. Version v3.0 of the immunoSEQ assay ran at survey level. This table comes from immunoSEQ multiplex PCR, and its TCRdb copy is limited to in-frame clones, with some not included. This sample has tens of thousands of clones, with more than 80% found just once. The sample in question was unsorted PBMCs, obtained 7.6 years after starting antiretroviral therapy. The receptors here all came from a woman in her thirties or forties with HIV.

The chain uses TRBV2 and TRBJ2-7; D gene ambiguous. Per germline, CDR1 SNHLY and CDR2 FYNNEI. The CDR3 has 13 residues. Trimming stripped 7 bases from V and 0 bases from J, with 10 bases between. CDR3 in DNA: TGTGCCAGCACCGTCCAGGACTCCTACGAGCAGTACTTC. This gives the protein CASTVQDSYEQYF. The variable domain in full, completed from reference TRBV2 and TRBJ2-7, reads EPEVTQTPSHQVTQMGQEVILRCVPISNHLYFYWYRQILGQKVEFLVSFYNNEISEKSEIFDDQFSVERPDGSNFTLKIRSTKLEDSAMYFCASTVQDSYEQYFGPGTRLTVT.

V gene TRBV5-1 combines with J gene TRBJ2-2; D is perhaps TRBD1 (6 bases). The CDR3 extends over 15 amino acids. CDR1 and CDR2 (germline): SGHRS, YFSETQ. V dropped 1 base and J dropped 2 bases, with 9 bases sitting between them. The DNA of the CDR3 is TGCGCCAGCAGCTTGTCAGGGGTCAACACCGGGGAGCTGTTTTTT. This translates into CASSLSGVNTGELFF.

The table lists this clone with a few counts. The chain carries TRBV6-1 and TRBJ1-2; no firm D call. The CDR3 spans 12 residues. Germline CDR1 is MNHNS and CDR2 is SASEGT. The V gene lost 11 bases and the J gene lost 3 bases, with 13 bases spanning the gap. Written as DNA, the CDR3 is TGTGCCTGTCAAATGGTGGACTATGGCTACACCTTC. Encoded protein: CACQMVDYGYTF.

This sequence joins TRBV2 and TRBJ1-5, with 8 bases aligning to TRBD1. CDR3 length: 20 residues. The junction had 16 bases not matched to a gene; V was cut back by 3 bases and J by 0 bases. From germline, CDR1 is SNHLY and CDR2 FYNNEI. The CDR3 spells CASSDGTGTGPTNSNQPQHF. The CDR3 DNA is TGTGCCAGCAGTGACGGGACTGGGACAGGACCCACGAATAGCAATCAGCCCCAGCATTTT. Complete variable domain (other parts from reference TRBV2 and TRBJ1-5): EPEVTQTPSHQVTQMGQEVILRCVPISNHLYFYWYRQILGQKVEFLVSFYNNEISEKSEIFDDQFSVERPDGSNFTLKIRSTKLEDSAMYFCASSDGTGTGPTNSNQPQHFGDGTRLSIL.

The chain employs TRBV15 and TRBJ2-7; the D is unclear. CDR1 LNHNV and CDR2 YYDKDF come from the germline V gene (reference sequence). CDR3 length: 15 amino acids. Deletions cut 1 base from V and 0 bases from J, with 10 bases between. The CDR3 region is CATSRGVASSYEQYF. The CDR3, as DNA: TGTGCCACCAGCAGAGGGGTGGCCAGCTCCTACGAGCAGTACTTC.

The gene calls are TRBV19 and TRBJ2-3; D perhaps matches TRBD1 (5 bases). The CDR3 sequence is 13 residues long. The ends were cut back, 5 bases at V and 5 bases at J, with 11 bases in the middle. Germline V lookup: CDR1 LNHDA, CDR2 SQIVND (reference sequence). CDR3 sequence (DNA): TGTGCCAGTAGTGCAGGGTTCGGAGATACGCAGTATTTT. It is translated as CASSAGFGDTQYF.

This clone was counted a single time. The chain carries TRBV7-2 and TRBJ2-1; TRBD2 matches 8 bases. Germline V gene lookup returns CDR1 SGHTA and CDR2 FQGNSA. Trimming took 4 bases from V and 4 from J; bases not matched to a gene: 6. This CDR3 is 15 amino acids long. The CDR3 sequence is CASSSRAGDYNEQFF. The DNA of the CDR3 is TGTGCCAGCAGCTCGAGAGCGGGGGATTACAATGAGCAGTTCTTC.

CDR3 residues: CASSVTTGMKAEAFF. DNA of the CDR3: TGTGCCAGTAGTGTTACGACAGGGATGAAGGCTGAAGCTTTCTTT. The chain has TRBV19 and TRBJ1-1; 7 nucleotides agree with TRBD1. Germline CDR1 is LNHDA and CDR2 is SQIVND (reference sequence). The CDR3 covers 15 residues. Trimming removed 5 bases from V and 6 bases from J; junction bases left unmatched: 12.

This sequence joins TRBV6-1 and TRBJ1-3; no firm D call. Germline CDR1 is MNHNS and CDR2 is SASEGT. Between the trimmed V and J ends, which lost 6 bases and 8 bases, there was a span of 14 bases. The CDR3 is made up of 13 amino acids. The DNA for the CDR3 is TGTGCCAGCAGGGCTCACGGGTTGGACACCATATATTTT. Its protein product is CASRAHGLDTIYF.

V usage is TRBV7-9 and J usage is TRBJ2-2; the D gene is possibly TRBD1 (6 bases). Germline CDR1 and CDR2: SEHNR and FQNEAQ (reference sequence). This CDR3 spans 15 amino acids. Trimming cost V 0 bases and J 6 bases, with 11 bases left between them. The CDR3 DNA is TGTGCCAGCAGCTTAGCCGCAGGGGTTGCCGGGGAGCTGTTTTTT. Encoded protein: CASSLAAGVAGELFF.

The gene calls are TRBV4-3 and TRBJ2-7, with TRBD1 matching 7 bases. J gave up 7 bases and V 0 bases, and 9 bases lay outside the gene matches. The CDR3 is 15 amino acids. The germline CDR1 and CDR2 sequences are LGHNA and YSLEER. CDR3 coding DNA: TGCGCCAGCAGCCAAGACTTGGGTCGACAGGGTGAGCAGTACTTC. Protein product: CASSQDLGRQGEQYF.

The V gene is TRBV6-5, the J gene TRBJ1-2; 9 positions match TRBD1. Germline assignment: CDR1 MNHEY and CDR2 SVGAGI. V lost 6 bases and J lost 4; bases outside the gene matches: 9. The CDR3 is made up of 15 amino acids. CDR3 sequence reads: CASSLQGAGGYGYTF. As DNA, the CDR3 is TGTGCCAGCAGCTTACAGGGGGCTGGAGGCTATGGCTACACCTTC.

The rearrangement joins TRBV6-5 to TRBJ2-3; no definite D call. CDR1 is MNHEY and CDR2 is SVGAGI in the germline V gene. The CDR3 consists of 15 residues. Trimming removed 2 bases from V and 2 bases from J, with 11 bases in between. CDR3 bases: TGTGCCAGCAGTTACAGTCGCGAGTTCACAGATACGCAGTATTTT. Translation: CASSYSREFTDTQYF.

V gene TRBV29-1 combines with J gene TRBJ2-3, with D possibly being TRBD2 (7 bases). From germline, CDR1 is SQVTM and CDR2 ANQGSEA. This CDR3 spans 15 amino acids. Trimming left V 7 bases short and J 3 bases short, with 20 bases between. This CDR3 reads CSAPDGGGATDTQYF. The CDR3 DNA sequence: TGCAGCGCCCCTGATGGTGGGGGGGCGACAGATACGCAGTATTTT.

The chain couples TRBV9 to TRBJ2-7, with 7 bases fitting TRBD1. The J segment lost 6 bases and the V segment lost 3 bases, leaving 12 bases of the junction unmatched. CDR3 size: 15 residues. Germline lookup yields CDR1 SGDLS and CDR2 YYNGEE. The CDR3 DNA follows: TGTGCCAGCAGCGAAGGACAGGTGGCGGGCGGCGAGCAGTACTTC. It specifies CASSEGQVAGGEQYF.

V usage is TRBV4-1 and J usage is TRBJ1-6; the D gene is possibly TRBD1 (5 bases). V was shortened by 1 base and J by 9 bases, with 16 bases between the two germline ends. The CDR3 is 16 amino acids. Looked up from germline, CDR1 is MGHRA and CDR2 is YSYEKL. The CDR3 DNA reads as TGCGCCAGCAGCCAAGGACTCGGGACTGCGCGTTCACCCCTCCACTTT. Encoded protein: CASSQGLGTARSPLHF.

This clone was observed a single time. This chain links TRBV6-5 with TRBJ1-2; D gene ambiguous. The CDR3 is 14 residues long. The V gene's germline CDR1 is MNHEY and CDR2 SVGAGI. V was pared by 1 base and J by 8 bases, with 14 bases between. The CDR3: CASSYYGLTGGYTF. For the CDR3, the DNA is TGTGCCAGCAGTTACTACGGGCTCACGGGCGGCTACACCTTC.

The chain recombines TRBV6-1 with TRBJ1-5; possible D gene TRBD1, 5 bases. This CDR3 has 16 residues. CDR1 MNHNS and CDR2 SASEGT come from the germline V gene. V dropped 4 bases and J dropped 4 bases, with 17 bases sitting between them. The CDR3 coding sequence is TGTGCCAGCAGTGGGGGCCAGCCCAGGGAAAATCAGCCCCAGCATTTT. Protein: CASSGGQPRENQPQHF.